These T cell receptor beta chains were read from a single sample in a study of CD8 T cells in ankylosing spondylitis. A single record per CDR3 protein comes from TCRdb applying MiXCR to the 5' RACE reads. The table shows roughly 250,000 distinct CDR3 sequences, with 8.6% occurring only once. The specimen was blood, either unsorted or a sorted T cell fraction (not recorded which). The receptors derive from a male donor with ankylosing spondylitis or in good health (not recorded which). CDR3s include the opening cysteine and the closing phenylalanine or tryptophan. Fields, in order: J gene, D gene, clone size, V gene, CDR3 length, CDR3 protein, CDR3 DNA. A D gene is named only where the DNA matches it firmly. Part of the rows lack a size; the others show once, few, many or a class for expanded clones.

j_call: TRBJ1-1; d_call: -; clone_size: many; v_call: TRBV3-1; cdr3_length: 14; cdr3_aa: CASSQFRFGGEAFF; cdr3_nt: TGTGCCAGCAGCCAATTCCGCTTCGGGGGTGAAGCTTTCTTT
j_call: TRBJ2-5; d_call: TRBD1; clone_size: -; v_call: TRBV7-2; cdr3_length: 17; cdr3_aa: CASSPRQGRHSGETQYF; cdr3_nt: TGTGCCAGCAGCCCGCGACAGGGGCGCCATTCAGGAGAGACCCAGTACTTC
j_call: TRBJ1-3; d_call: -; clone_size: -; v_call: TRBV20-1; cdr3_length: 17; cdr3_aa: CSAFGPGDGASGNTIYF; cdr3_nt: TGCAGTGCTTTCGGCCCGGGGGACGGTGCCTCTGGAAACACCATATATTTT
j_call: TRBJ2-2; d_call: -; clone_size: many; v_call: TRBV5-1; cdr3_length: 15; cdr3_aa: CASSILSPNTGELFF; cdr3_nt: TGCGCCAGCAGCATCCTTTCCCCGAACACCGGGGAGCTGTTTTTT
j_call: TRBJ2-7; d_call: TRBD2; clone_size: many; v_call: TRBV20-1; cdr3_length: 14; cdr3_aa: CSATRSSRGGEQYF; cdr3_nt: TGCAGTGCTACCCGTTCTTCCCGCGGGGGTGAGCAGTACTTC
j_call: TRBJ2-7; d_call: -; clone_size: many; v_call: TRBV10-3; cdr3_length: 15; cdr3_aa: CAISERGPSSYEQYF; cdr3_nt: TGTGCCATCAGTGAACGGGGGCCGAGCTCCTACGAGCAGTACTTC
j_call: TRBJ1-1; d_call: -; clone_size: few; v_call: TRBV4-3; cdr3_length: 15; cdr3_aa: CASSQEHRTIPEAFF; cdr3_nt: TGCGCCAGCAGCCAAGAGCACAGAACGATCCCTGAAGCTTTCTTT
j_call: TRBJ1-3; d_call: TRBD1; clone_size: many; v_call: TRBV5-5; cdr3_length: 15; cdr3_aa: CASSWDGQAADTIYF; cdr3_nt: TGTGCCAGCAGCTGGGACGGACAGGCGGCCGACACCATATATTTT
j_call: TRBJ1-1; d_call: -; clone_size: many; v_call: TRBV12-3/TRBV12-4; cdr3_length: 13; cdr3_aa: CASSRTRATEAFF; cdr3_nt: TGTGCCAGCAGTCGAACCAGGGCCACTGAAGCTTTCTTT
j_call: TRBJ2-7; d_call: -; clone_size: many; v_call: TRBV12-3/TRBV12-4; cdr3_length: 15; cdr3_aa: CASSSSSGSSYEQYF; cdr3_nt: TGTGCCAGCAGTTCTTCCAGTGGGAGCTCCTACGAGCAGTACTTC
j_call: TRBJ2-1; d_call: -; clone_size: many; v_call: TRBV29-1; cdr3_length: 13; cdr3_aa: CSVLTGALNEQFF; cdr3_nt: TGCAGCGTTTTGACAGGAGCCCTCAATGAGCAGTTCTTC
j_call: TRBJ2-3; d_call: TRBD2; clone_size: many; v_call: TRBV9; cdr3_length: 14; cdr3_aa: CASSVGGSTDTQYF; cdr3_nt: TGTGCCAGCAGCGTGGGGGGGAGCACAGATACGCAGTATTTT
j_call: TRBJ1-4; d_call: -; clone_size: few; v_call: TRBV23-1; cdr3_length: 14; cdr3_aa: CASSHREPAEKLFF; cdr3_nt: TGCGCCAGCAGCCACAGGGAGCCGGCTGAAAAACTGTTTTTT
j_call: TRBJ2-1; d_call: TRBD2; clone_size: few; v_call: TRBV11-2; cdr3_length: 18; cdr3_aa: CASSLVYLGTSGDNEQFF; cdr3_nt: TGTGCCAGCAGCTTAGTTTACCTCGGGACTAGTGGGGACAATGAGCAGTTCTTC
j_call: TRBJ2-7; d_call: -; clone_size: many; v_call: TRBV12-3/TRBV12-4; cdr3_length: 13; cdr3_aa: CASSWAVGYEQYF; cdr3_nt: TGTGCCAGCAGTTGGGCGGTCGGATACGAGCAGTACTTC
j_call: TRBJ2-7; d_call: -; clone_size: many; v_call: TRBV5-1; cdr3_length: 17; cdr3_aa: CASSLEVSGTGTGEQYF; cdr3_nt: TGCGCCAGCAGCTTGGAAGTTAGCGGCACAGGGACTGGGGAGCAGTACTTC
j_call: TRBJ2-1; d_call: TRBD2; clone_size: many; v_call: TRBV15; cdr3_length: 18; cdr3_aa: CATSRDLSGRAFYNEQFF; cdr3_nt: TGTGCCACCAGCAGAGATTTAAGCGGGAGGGCGTTTTACAATGAGCAGTTCTTC
j_call: TRBJ1-5; d_call: TRBD1; clone_size: -; v_call: TRBV2; cdr3_length: 15; cdr3_aa: CASSPDRGMNQPQHF; cdr3_nt: TGTGCCAGCAGTCCGGACAGGGGGATGAATCAGCCCCAGCATTTT
j_call: TRBJ2-7; d_call: -; clone_size: few; v_call: TRBV20-1; cdr3_length: 15; cdr3_aa: CSAGDRDGPSYEQYF; cdr3_nt: TGCAGTGCTGGGGACCGGGACGGCCCTTCCTACGAGCAGTACTTC
j_call: TRBJ1-2; d_call: TRBD1; clone_size: many; v_call: TRBV10-3; cdr3_length: 14; cdr3_aa: CATYPGQGWAGYTF; cdr3_nt: TGTGCCACCTATCCGGGACAGGGATGGGCTGGCTACACCTTC
j_call: TRBJ2-3; d_call: -; clone_size: many; v_call: TRBV5-1; cdr3_length: 14; cdr3_aa: CASSKEGLADTQYF; cdr3_nt: TGCGCCAGCAGTAAGGAGGGCCTGGCAGATACGCAGTATTTT
j_call: TRBJ1-1; d_call: TRBD1; clone_size: many; v_call: TRBV20-1; cdr3_length: 15; cdr3_aa: CSADGTGDWNTEAFF; cdr3_nt: TGCAGTGCAGACGGGACAGGAGACTGGAACACTGAAGCTTTCTTT
j_call: TRBJ1-5; d_call: -; clone_size: many; v_call: TRBV20-1; cdr3_length: 13; cdr3_aa: CSASTGVNQPQHF; cdr3_nt: TGCAGTGCTAGCACCGGGGTCAATCAGCCCCAGCATTTT
j_call: TRBJ2-1; d_call: -; clone_size: -; v_call: TRBV12-3/TRBV12-4; cdr3_length: 15; cdr3_aa: CASSRTPHSYNEQFF; cdr3_nt: TGTGCCAGCAGTCGGACGCCTCACTCCTACAATGAGCAGTTCTTC
j_call: TRBJ1-2; d_call: -; clone_size: many; v_call: TRBV29-1; cdr3_length: 14; cdr3_aa: CSVEVDRLNYGYTF; cdr3_nt: TGCAGCGTTGAAGTGGACCGGCTGAATTATGGCTACACCTTC
j_call: TRBJ2-5; d_call: -; clone_size: few; v_call: TRBV6-2/TRBV6-3; cdr3_length: 14; cdr3_aa: CASSPGPLRVTQYF; cdr3_nt: TGTGCCAGCAGTCCGGGACCGCTAAGGGTGACCCAGTACTTC
j_call: TRBJ2-3; d_call: -; clone_size: many; v_call: TRBV7-2; cdr3_length: 12; cdr3_aa: CASSADLDTQYF; cdr3_nt: TGTGCCAGCAGCGCTGACTTAGATACGCAGTATTTT
j_call: TRBJ1-2; d_call: -; clone_size: many; v_call: TRBV5-1; cdr3_length: 14; cdr3_aa: CASSWRQSNYGYTF; cdr3_nt: TGCGCCAGCAGCTGGAGACAGAGTAACTATGGCTACACCTTC
j_call: TRBJ2-7; d_call: TRBD2; clone_size: many; v_call: TRBV20-1; cdr3_length: 14; cdr3_aa: CSARTSGMNYEQYF; cdr3_nt: TGCAGTGCAAGAACTAGCGGGATGAACTACGAGCAGTACTTC